These T cell receptor beta chains were read from a single sample in a study of blood T cell repertoires in COVID-19. Method: immunoSEQ multiplex PCR; TCRdb's copy keeps in-frame clones and lacks some. The table records 300,000 to 350,000 clones, around 90% of them present only once. The sequencing input was peripheral blood. All receptors come from a woman aged 25 to 39 with COVID-19, enrolled during active disease. Each CDR3 is given with its conserved first and last residue.

v_gene,j_gene,CDR3aa
TRBV29-1,TRBJ2-1,CSVDTSGIYNEQFF
TRBV10-3,TRBJ1-5,CANGQGGNNQPQHF
TRBV11-3,TRBJ2-2,CASSAEGSSGELFF
TRBV29-1,TRBJ2-7,CSATGLGSYEQYF
TRBV5-1,TRBJ1-1,CASSLQGADTEAFF
TRBV28,TRBJ2-7,CASTGRGFYEQYF
TRBV9,TRBJ1-6,CASSVAPGVAKSPLHF
TRBV21-1,TRBJ1-1,CASSSTGENTEAFF
TRBV6-4,TRBJ1-6,CASSPLGGDTSPLHF
TRBV6-1,TRBJ1-6,CASSSPGQINSPLHF
TRBV7-9,TRBJ1-1,CASSFLSVMNTEAFF
TRBV24-1,TRBJ1-5,CATSDRVAGPQHF
TRBV9,TRBJ1-1,CASSVTVNTEAFF
TRBV5-6,TRBJ2-5,CASSTGLAGETQYF
TRBV28,TRBJ1-1,CASSSTPGAFF
TRBV2,TRBJ2-7,CASKGTSGGYEQYF
TRBV18,TRBJ1-2,CASSPGVEAVGGYTF
TRBV28,TRBJ1-1,CASSWTGRRAFF
TRBV7-2,TRBJ2-1,CASSSRGFGEQFF
TRBV6-5,TRBJ1-5,CASSRDKYQPQHF
TRBV7-9,TRBJ1-2,CASSRTAYGYTF
TRBV10-3,TRBJ2-7,CAISESLLRYEQYF
TRBV11-2,TRBJ2-5,CASSPTGGWETQYF
TRBV20-1,TRBJ2-1,CSASSYNEQFF
TRBV18,TRBJ2-7,CASSQLTSGVHWEQYF
TRBV4-3,TRBJ2-2,CASSLWFTSNTGELFF
TRBV6-1,TRBJ2-1,CASSEWDSYNEQFF
TRBV29-1,TRBJ1-2,CSVARLIPVQGNYGYTF
TRBV7-9,TRBJ2-2,CASSFSGAGELFF
TRBV7-2,TRBJ2-3,CASSLAGAGARDTQYF
TRBV5-6,TRBJ1-2,CASSPSRDRDYTF
TRBV15,TRBJ2-3,CATSVHRGWVDTQYF
TRBV27,TRBJ2-7,CASSFGGRIYEQYF
TRBV28,TRBJ1-5,CASSSGQGNQPQHF
TRBV4-3,TRBJ2-1,CASSQGGTPTTYNEQFF
TRBV28,TRBJ1-5,CASRIIYSNQPQHF
TRBV28,TRBJ2-7,CASSLPPGQGYYEQYF
TRBV7-2,TRBJ2-3,CASSLEDRQGADTQYF
TRBV11-2,TRBJ2-5,CASSLGVSDMEDQYF
TRBV19,TRBJ2-2,CASSWDGSGYTGELFF
TRBV20-1,TRBJ2-7,CSASTPGQGTYEQYF
TRBV6-6,TRBJ1-5,CASSYRTGGNQPQHF
TRBV5-1,TRBJ1-1,CASSLGGGTEAFF
TRBV28,TRBJ1-1,CASSFSKGMNTEAFF
TRBV5-1,TRBJ2-6,CASSYRTAPGANVLTF
TRBV5-1,TRBJ1-1,CASSAGQGLNTEAFF
TRBV5-4,TRBJ2-5,CASRAPGPGRTKRETQYF
TRBV3-1/TRBV3-2,TRBJ2-1,CASSPKVSGYNEQFF
TRBV4-1,TRBJ2-3,CASSQVPAGGPGTDTQYF
TRBV5-6,TRBJ2-2,CASSSRAGGITGELFF
TRBV7-9,TRBJ1-1,CASRYAGGVSEAFF
TRBV19,TRBJ1-2,CASSLQGTNYGYTF
TRBV19,TRBJ1-1,CASLGGNEAFF
TRBV10-3,TRBJ1-2,CAIRGPSTSALGGYTF
TRBV30,TRBJ2-7,CAWSVRVQELSYYEQYF